The 15 T cell receptor beta chains in this list originate from one sample, sequenced in a study of T cells in Graves' hyperthyroidism and ophthalmopathy. Amplified TCR beta CDR3 regions derived from RNA transcripts. With the HTBI primer set, the TCR CDR3 went through a first round of RT-PCR. TCRdb reprocessed the multiplex PCR reads with MiXCR, giving one entry per CDR3 protein. The sample lists 500,000 to 650,000 distinct CDR3 sequences, about 14% occurring once. The sequencing sample was made of blood. All receptors come from a woman aged 45-60 years with Graves' ophthalmopathy.

This clonotype has ten or more counts. This chain connects TRBV29-1 to TRBJ2-5; 7 positions match TRBD1. The germline gives CDR1 SQVTM, CDR2 ANQGSEA. The CDR3 contains 13 residues. Unmatched junction bases numbered 6, after V lost 8 bases and J lost 0 bases. In DNA form, the CDR3 reads TGCAGCTTGGGACAGCCGAACCAAGAGACCCAGTACTTC. Translation gives CSLGQPNQETQYF.

The V gene is TRBV20-1, the J gene TRBJ2-7; 7 bases agree with TRBD1. CDR3 length equals 13 residues. In germline, CDR1 is DFQATT, CDR2 SNEGSKA (reference sequence). The ends lost 3 bases at V and 3 bases at J; junction bases unmatched: 5. The chain's CDR3 is CSASKAGGYEQYF. The CDR3 nucleotides are TGCAGTGCTAGTAAGGCAGGGGGCTACGAGCAGTACTTC.

This clonotype showed up many times. The gene calls are TRBV6-5 and TRBJ2-7; D may be TRBD2 (5 bases). The V gene's germline CDR1 is MNHEY and CDR2 SVGAGI. V was clipped by 0 bases and J by 4 bases, with 13 bases between them. The CDR3 is 15 residues long. In DNA form, the CDR3 reads TGTGCCAGCAGTTACTCGAGGGTGGCGGGTTACGAGCAGTACTTC. This sequence encodes CASSYSRVAGYEQYF.

Points on this clonotype: Possible read error: a much larger clone is one base away. J is TRBJ2-7 and V is TRBV30; 9 bases align to TRBD2. CDR3 size: 14 residues. Germline-derived CDR1 and CDR2 are GTSNPN and SVGIG (reference sequence). V was clipped by 5 bases and J by 0 bases; unmatched bases: 5. The CDR3 here is CAWDATSGSYEQYF. CDR3 DNA sequence: TGTGCCTGGGATGCGACTAGCGGCTCCTACGAGCAGTACTTC.

V is TRBV19 and J is TRBJ2-1; TRBD2 aligns across 14 bases. J gave up 0 bases and V 3 bases, and 1 base lay outside the gene matches. This CDR3 has 17 amino acids. The germline V gene encodes CDR1 LNHDA and CDR2 SQIVND (reference sequence). The CDR3 bases are TGTGCCAGTAGTATGGGACTAGCGGGAGCCTCCTACAATGAGCAGTTCTTC. It encodes CASSMGLAGASYNEQFF.

The sample holds many counts of this clonotype. The chain employs TRBV19 and TRBJ2-1; D unresolved. Germline CDR1 reads LNHDA; CDR2 reads SQIVND (reference sequence). V was clipped by 0 bases and J by 3 bases, with 6 bases between them. This CDR3 is 14 amino acids long. The CDR3 region is CASSIDSNYNEQFF. The CDR3 region has the DNA TGTGCCAGTAGTATAGATTCGAACTACAATGAGCAGTTCTTC.

To note about this clonotype: With a much larger clone just one base away, this may be a read error. The chain couples TRBV7-9 to TRBJ2-7, with D maybe TRBD2 (6 bases). Trimming took 3 bases from V and 0 from J, leaving 15 bases between them. Germline lookup yields CDR1 SEHNR and CDR2 FQNEAQ (reference sequence). The CDR3 runs 16 residues. The CDR3: CASSFQPSGYSYEQYF. The CDR3, as DNA: TGTGCCAGCAGCTTCCAACCGAGCGGGTACTCCTACGAGCAGTACTTC.

The sample holds a few counts of this clonotype. This chain links TRBV6-1 with TRBJ1-2; TRBD1 agrees at 8 bases. The V gene's germline CDR1 is MNHNS and CDR2 SASEGT. The CDR3 length is 15 residues. J gave up 0 bases and V 3 bases, and 3 bases lay outside the gene matches. The CDR3 DNA is TGTGCCAGCAGTGACGGACAGGGACCTAACTATGGCTACACCTTC. It yields the protein CASSDGQGPNYGYTF.

A few counts support this clonotype. This chain connects TRBV29-1 to TRBJ1-4, with 7 bases identical to TRBD1. The V segment lost 5 bases and the J segment 6 bases; nucleotides outside the gene matches: 6. The CDR3 sequence is 13 residues long. The germline V gene encodes CDR1 SQVTM and CDR2 ANQGSEA. The CDR3 DNA sequence: TGCAGCGTTCGACAGGGAGGGTATGAAAAACTGTTTTTT. Its translation is CSVRQGGYEKLFF.

This clonotype has at least ten counts. The gene calls are TRBV7-9 and TRBJ2-1; TRBD1 matches 9 bases. V lost 5 bases to trimming and J lost 8 bases; unmatched junction nucleotides: 4. Germline-derived CDR1 and CDR2 are SEHNR and FQNEAQ (reference sequence). There are 13 residues in the CDR3. The CDR3 DNA follows: TGTGCCAGCAGCAAACAGGGGGCGCATGAGCAGTTCTTC. This gives the protein CASSKQGAHEQFF.

Regarding this clonotype: This may be a read error, as it is one base from a much larger clone. This chain uses TRBV27 with TRBJ1-5; TRBD1 matches at 7 bases. The CDR3 has 17 amino acids. Germline V CDR1 and CDR2: MNHEY, SMNVEV (reference sequence). CDR3 nucleotides: TGTGCCAGCAGCCGGGAAGGGGGCTTCATAGAAAATCAGCCCCCGCATTTT. It translates to CASSREGGFIENQPPHF.

This clonotype was counted many times. V usage is TRBV20-1 and J usage is TRBJ2-4; perhaps TRBD2 as D (6 bases). Germline CDR1 DFQATT, CDR2 SNEGSKA (reference sequence). CDR3 size: 13 residues. V gave up 4 bases and J gave up 8 bases, with 15 bases separating them. The CDR3, as DNA: TGCAGTGCTAATGGAGGGACTTCGGACATTCAGTACTTC. Its translation is CSANGGTSDIQYF.

This clonotype was observed at least ten times. This chain links TRBV6-2 or TRBV6-3 with TRBJ2-1; D not resolved. Germline CDR1 MNHEY, CDR2 SVGEGT. Trimming left V 1 base short and J 8 bases short, with 6 bases between. CDR3 length equals 12 residues. CDR3 loop: CASSYLGYEQFF. CDR3 in DNA: TGTGCCAGCAGTTACTTGGGATATGAGCAGTTCTTC.

At least ten counts were recorded for this clonotype. CDR3 amino acids: CASSSGVLRDTQYF. Written as DNA, the CDR3 is TGTGCCAGCAGCTCAGGGGTCCTTCGGGATACGCAGTATTTT. The rearrangement uses TRBV7-2 and TRBJ2-3, with a tentative D call TRBD1 (6 bases). Trimming took off 4 bases at V and 6 bases at J, with 14 bases between the two ends. The germline CDR1 and CDR2 sequences are SGHTA and FQGNSA. The CDR3 is 14 amino acids.

This clonotype was detected many times. The chain combines TRBV30 with TRBJ2-2; D unclear. CDR1 and CDR2 from the germline V gene are GTSNPN and SVGIG (reference sequence). This CDR3 has 11 residues. CDR3: CARIGSGELFF. CDR3 DNA: TGTGCTAGGATTGGGTCCGGGGAGCTGTTTTTT.